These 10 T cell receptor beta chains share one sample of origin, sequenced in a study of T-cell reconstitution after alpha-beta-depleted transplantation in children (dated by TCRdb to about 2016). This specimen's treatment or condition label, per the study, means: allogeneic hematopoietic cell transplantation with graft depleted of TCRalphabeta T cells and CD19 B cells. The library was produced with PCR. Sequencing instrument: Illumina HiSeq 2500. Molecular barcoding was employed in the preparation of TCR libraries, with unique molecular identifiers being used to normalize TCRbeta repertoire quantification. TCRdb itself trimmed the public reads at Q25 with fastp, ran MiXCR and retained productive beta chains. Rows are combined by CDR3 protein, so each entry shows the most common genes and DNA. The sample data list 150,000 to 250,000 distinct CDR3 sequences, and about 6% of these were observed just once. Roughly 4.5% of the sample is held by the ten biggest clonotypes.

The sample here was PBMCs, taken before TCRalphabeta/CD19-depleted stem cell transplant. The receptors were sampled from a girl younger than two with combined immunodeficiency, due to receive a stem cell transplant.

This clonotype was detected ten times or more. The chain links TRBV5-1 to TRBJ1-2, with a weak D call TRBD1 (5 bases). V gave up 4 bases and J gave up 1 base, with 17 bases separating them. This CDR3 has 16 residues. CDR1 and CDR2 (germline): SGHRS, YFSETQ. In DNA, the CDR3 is TGCGCCAGCAGCCCGGGGGTAGGGCCCCTTAACTATGGCTACACCTTC. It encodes CASSPGVGPLNYGYTF. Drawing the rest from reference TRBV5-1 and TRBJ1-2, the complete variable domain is KAGVTQTPRYLIKTRGQQVTLSCSPISGHRSVSWYQQTPGQGLQFLFEYFSETQRNKGNFPGRFSGRQFSNSRSEMNVSTLELGDSALYLCASSPGVGPLNYGYTFGSGTRLTVV.

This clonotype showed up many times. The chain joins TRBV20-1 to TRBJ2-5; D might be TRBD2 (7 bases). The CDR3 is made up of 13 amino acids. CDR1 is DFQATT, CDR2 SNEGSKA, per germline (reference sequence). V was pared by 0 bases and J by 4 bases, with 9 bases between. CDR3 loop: CSARDRGGETQYF. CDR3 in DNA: TGCAGTGCTAGAGATAGGGGGGGAGAGACCCAGTACTTC.

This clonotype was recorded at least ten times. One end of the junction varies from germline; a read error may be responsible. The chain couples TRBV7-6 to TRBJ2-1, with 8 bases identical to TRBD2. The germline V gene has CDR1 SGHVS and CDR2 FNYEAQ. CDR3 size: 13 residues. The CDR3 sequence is CASSLAGWNEQFF. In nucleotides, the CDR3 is TGTGCCAGCAGTTTAGCGGGGTGGAATGAGCAGTTCTTC. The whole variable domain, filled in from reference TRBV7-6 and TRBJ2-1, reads GAGVSQSPRYKVTKRGQDVALRCDPISGHVSLYWYRQALGQGPEFLTYFNYEAQQDKSGLPNDRFSAERPEGSISTLTIQRTEQRDSAMYRCASSLAGWNEQFFGPGTRLTVL.

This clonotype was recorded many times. The CDR3 loop is CASRTGTGADIQYF. The CDR3 DNA reads as TGTGCCAGCAGGACCGGGACAGGGGCGGACATTCAGTACTTC. The chain couples TRBV28 to TRBJ2-4, with 10 nucleotides matching TRBD1. In germline, CDR1 is MDHEN, CDR2 SYDVKM. After removal of 6 bases from V and 8 bases from J, the junction contained 7 bases not matched to a gene. CDR3 size: 14 residues.

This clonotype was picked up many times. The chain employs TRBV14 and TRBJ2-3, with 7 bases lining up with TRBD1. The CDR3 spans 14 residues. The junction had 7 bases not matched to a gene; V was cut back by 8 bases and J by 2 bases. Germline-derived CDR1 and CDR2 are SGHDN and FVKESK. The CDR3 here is CASGETGLTDTQYF. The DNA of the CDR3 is TGTGCCAGCGGAGAGACAGGGCTCACAGATACGCAGTATTTT.

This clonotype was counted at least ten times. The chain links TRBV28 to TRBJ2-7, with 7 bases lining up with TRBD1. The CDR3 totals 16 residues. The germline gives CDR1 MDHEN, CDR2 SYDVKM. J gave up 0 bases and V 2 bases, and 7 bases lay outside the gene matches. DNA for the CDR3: TGTGCCAGCAGTTTAAAGGAACAGGGGAGCTCCTACGAGCAGTACTTC. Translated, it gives CASSLKEQGSSYEQYF.

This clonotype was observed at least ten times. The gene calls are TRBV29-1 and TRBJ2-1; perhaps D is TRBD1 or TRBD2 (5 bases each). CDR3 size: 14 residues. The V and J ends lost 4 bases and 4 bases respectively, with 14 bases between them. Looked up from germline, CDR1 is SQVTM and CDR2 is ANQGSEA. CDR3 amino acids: CSVVGTGVYNEQFF. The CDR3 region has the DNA TGCAGCGTTGTAGGGACCGGAGTTTACAATGAGCAGTTCTTC.

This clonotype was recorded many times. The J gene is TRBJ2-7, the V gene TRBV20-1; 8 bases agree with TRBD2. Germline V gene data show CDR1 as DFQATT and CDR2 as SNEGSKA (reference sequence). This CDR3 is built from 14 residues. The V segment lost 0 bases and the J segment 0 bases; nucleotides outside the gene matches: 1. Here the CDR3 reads CSAREGTSSYEQYF. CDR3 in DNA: TGCAGTGCTAGAGAGGGGACTAGCTCCTACGAGCAGTACTTC.

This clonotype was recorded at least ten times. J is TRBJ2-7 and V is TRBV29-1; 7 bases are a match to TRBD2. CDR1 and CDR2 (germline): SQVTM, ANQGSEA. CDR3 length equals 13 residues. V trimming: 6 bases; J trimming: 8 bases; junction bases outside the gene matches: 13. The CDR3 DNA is TGCAGCGTGGAGCTAGCGGACCCACTCCAGCAGTACTTC. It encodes CSVELADPLQQYF.

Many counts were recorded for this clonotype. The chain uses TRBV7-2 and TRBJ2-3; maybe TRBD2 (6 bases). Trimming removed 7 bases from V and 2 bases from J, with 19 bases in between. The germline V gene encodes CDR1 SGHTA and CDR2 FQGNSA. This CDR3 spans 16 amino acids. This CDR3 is CASTSGGFGATDTQYF. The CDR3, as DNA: TGTGCCAGCACCTCTGGAGGGTTTGGCGCCACAGATACGCAGTATTTT.